This T cell receptor (beta chain) was recovered during a study of blood T cells in healthy people across ages. General study results and limits: Leaving the PBMCs unsorted stopped any conclusive comparison of naive versus antigen-experienced cells. Expanded clonotype shifts may have been confounded, as the donors had an unknown CMV status.

As concerns this clonotype: What it binds is unknown.

With a J-beta primer mix and a sample-barcoded 5' primer, a second PCR ran roughly 6 to 12 cycles. TCRdb re-derived calls from the 5' RACE reads in MiXCR, one entry per CDR3 protein. The profile shows more than 1,000,000 distinct CDR3 sequences, approximately 25% of them singletons. Staff drew roughly 10 milliliters of peripheral blood from each donor. V was shortened by 3 bases and J by 7 bases, with 14 bases between the two germline ends. The CDR3 is 14 residues long. Germline V gene data show CDR1 as KGHDR and CDR2 as SFDVKD. This sample also appeared in a second study, on T cells of mothers and their children. That source reports: A slight, non-significant increase in overlap was found for related mother-child pairs relative to unrelated pairs.

This receptor was identified in a girl aged 2 to 10 in good health. Sequencing was performed on blood. V is TRBV24-1 and J is TRBJ2-5; D is unresolved. The CDR3 region is CATSDPAPLGTQYF. CDR3 nucleotide sequence: TGTGCCACCAGTGATCCCGCGCCCCTGGGGACCCAGTACTTC.